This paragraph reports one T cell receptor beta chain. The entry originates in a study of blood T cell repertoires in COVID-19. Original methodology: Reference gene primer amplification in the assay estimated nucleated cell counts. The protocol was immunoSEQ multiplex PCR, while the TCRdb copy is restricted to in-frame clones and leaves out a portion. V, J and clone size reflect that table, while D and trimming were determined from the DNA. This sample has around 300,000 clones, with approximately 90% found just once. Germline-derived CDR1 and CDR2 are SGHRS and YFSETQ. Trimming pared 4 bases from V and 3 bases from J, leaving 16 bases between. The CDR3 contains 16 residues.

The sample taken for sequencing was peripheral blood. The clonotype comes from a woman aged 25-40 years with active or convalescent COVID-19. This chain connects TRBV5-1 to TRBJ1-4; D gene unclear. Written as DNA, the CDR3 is TGCGCCAGCAGCACCCCTGTCGGCGGAGCTAATGAAAAACTGTTTTTT. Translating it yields CASSTPVGGANEKLFF.